The present TCR beta chain was sequenced within a study of a mutant IDH1 vaccine in newly diagnosed glioma. Study-wide background: Antecedent treatment encompassed radiotherapy, temozolomide, or their combination; the majority received both.

This sample's time point: week 5, during vaccination. In every dose of vaccine, 300 ug of mutant IDH1 20-mer peptide was given alongside topical imiquimod. Worth noting for this clone: What it binds is not known.

The germline CDR1 and CDR2 sequences are SGHNT and YYREEE (reference sequence). Trimming stripped 6 bases from V and 6 bases from J, with 16 bases between. There are 13 residues in the CDR3. The assay was immunoSEQ multiplex PCR, and TCRdb's table has in-frame clones only and misses some. The sample has over 55,000 clones, 85% to 90% seen once. The gene calls are TRBV5-4 and TRBJ2-7; D is unresolved. The TCR sequence derives from a middle-aged woman with glioma. Here the sequenced sample was PBMCs, taken from a glioma patient whose treatment included an IDH1 peptide vaccine. CDR3: CASTNYGFGEQYF. CDR3 nucleotide sequence: TGTGCCAGCACCAATTACGGGTTCGGCGAGCAGTACTTC.